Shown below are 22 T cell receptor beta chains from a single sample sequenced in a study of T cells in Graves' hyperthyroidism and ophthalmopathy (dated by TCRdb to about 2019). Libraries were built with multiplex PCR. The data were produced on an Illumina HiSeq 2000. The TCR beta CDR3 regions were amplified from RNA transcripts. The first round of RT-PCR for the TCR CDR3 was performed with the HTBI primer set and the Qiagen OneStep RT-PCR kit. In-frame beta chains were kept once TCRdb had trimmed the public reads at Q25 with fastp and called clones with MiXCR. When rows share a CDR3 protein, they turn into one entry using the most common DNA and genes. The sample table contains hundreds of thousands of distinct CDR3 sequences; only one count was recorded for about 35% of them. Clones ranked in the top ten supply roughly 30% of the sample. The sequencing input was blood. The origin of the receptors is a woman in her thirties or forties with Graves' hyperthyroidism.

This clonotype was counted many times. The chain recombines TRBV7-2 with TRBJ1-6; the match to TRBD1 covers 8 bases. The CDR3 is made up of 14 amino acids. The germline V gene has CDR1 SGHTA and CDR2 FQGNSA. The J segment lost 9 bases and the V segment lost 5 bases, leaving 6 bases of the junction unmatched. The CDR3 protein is CASSQGQGGSPLHF. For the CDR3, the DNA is TGTGCCAGCAGCCAAGGACAGGGAGGTTCACCCCTCCACTTT. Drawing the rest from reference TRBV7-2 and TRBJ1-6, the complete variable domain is GAGVSQSPSNKVTEKGKDVELRCDPISGHTALYWYRQSLGQGLEFLIYFQGNSAPDKSGLPSDRFSAERTGGSVSTLTIQRTQQEDSAVYLCASSQGQGGSPLHFGNGTRLTVT.

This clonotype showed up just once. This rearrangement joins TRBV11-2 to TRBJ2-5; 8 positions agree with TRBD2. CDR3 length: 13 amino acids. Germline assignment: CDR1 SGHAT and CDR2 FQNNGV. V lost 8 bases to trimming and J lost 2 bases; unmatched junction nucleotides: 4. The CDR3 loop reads CASYRGGQETQYF. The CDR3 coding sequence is TGTGCCAGCTACCGGGGGGGGCAAGAGACCCAGTACTTC.

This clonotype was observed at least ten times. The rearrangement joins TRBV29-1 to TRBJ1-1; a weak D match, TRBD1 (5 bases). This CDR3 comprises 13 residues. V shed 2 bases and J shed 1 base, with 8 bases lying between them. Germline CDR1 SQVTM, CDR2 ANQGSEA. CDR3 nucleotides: TGCAGCGTTGAAACGGGGGGGAACACTGAAGCTTTCTTT. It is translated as CSVETGGNTEAFF.

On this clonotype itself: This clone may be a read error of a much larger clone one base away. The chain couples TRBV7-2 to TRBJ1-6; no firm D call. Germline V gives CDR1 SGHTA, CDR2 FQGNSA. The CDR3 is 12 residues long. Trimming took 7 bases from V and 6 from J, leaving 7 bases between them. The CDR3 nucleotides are TGTGCCAGCACCATGGGTAATTCACCCCTCCACTTT. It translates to CASTMGNSPLHF.

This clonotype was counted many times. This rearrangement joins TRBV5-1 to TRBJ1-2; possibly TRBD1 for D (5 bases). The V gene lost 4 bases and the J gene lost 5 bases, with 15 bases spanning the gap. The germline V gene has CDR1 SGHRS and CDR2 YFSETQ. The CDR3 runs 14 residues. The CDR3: CASSPSGTDYGYTF. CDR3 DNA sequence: TGCGCCAGCAGCCCTTCCGGGACGGATTATGGCTACACCTTC.

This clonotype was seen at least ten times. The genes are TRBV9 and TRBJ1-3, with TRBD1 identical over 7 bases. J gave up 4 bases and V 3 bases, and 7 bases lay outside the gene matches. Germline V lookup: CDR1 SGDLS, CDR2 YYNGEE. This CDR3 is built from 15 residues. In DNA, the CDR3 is TGTGCCAGCAGCGCGACCGGGACAGTCGGAAACACCATATATTTT. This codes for CASSATGTVGNTIYF.

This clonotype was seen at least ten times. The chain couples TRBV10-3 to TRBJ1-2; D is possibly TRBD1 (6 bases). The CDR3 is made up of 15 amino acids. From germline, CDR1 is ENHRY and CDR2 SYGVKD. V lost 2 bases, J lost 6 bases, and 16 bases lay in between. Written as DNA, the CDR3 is TGTGCCATCAGTGAGGCGACAGGACCCGGGGATGGCTACACCTTC. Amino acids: CAISEATGPGDGYTF.

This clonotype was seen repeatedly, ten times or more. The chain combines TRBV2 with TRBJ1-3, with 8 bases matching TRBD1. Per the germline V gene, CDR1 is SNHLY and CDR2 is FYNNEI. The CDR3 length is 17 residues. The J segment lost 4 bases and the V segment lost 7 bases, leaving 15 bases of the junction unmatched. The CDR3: CASTPRRQGARGNTIYF. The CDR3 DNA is TGTGCCAGCACCCCTCGGCGGCAGGGGGCGCGGGGAAACACCATATATTTT.

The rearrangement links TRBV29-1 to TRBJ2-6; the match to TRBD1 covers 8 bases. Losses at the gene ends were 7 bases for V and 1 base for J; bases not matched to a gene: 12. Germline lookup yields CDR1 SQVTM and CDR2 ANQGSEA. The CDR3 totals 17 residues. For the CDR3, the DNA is TGCAGCGGAATCGGGACAGGCTCTTCGTCTGGGGCCAACGTCCTGACTTTC. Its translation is CSGIGTGSSSGANVLTF.

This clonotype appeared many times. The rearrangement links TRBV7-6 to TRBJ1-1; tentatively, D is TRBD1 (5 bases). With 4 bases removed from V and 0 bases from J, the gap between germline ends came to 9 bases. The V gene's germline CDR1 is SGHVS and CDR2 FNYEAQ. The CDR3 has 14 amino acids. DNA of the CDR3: TGTGCCAGCAGCTCGCCGGGGGTGAACACTGAAGCTTTCTTT. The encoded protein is CASSSPGVNTEAFF.

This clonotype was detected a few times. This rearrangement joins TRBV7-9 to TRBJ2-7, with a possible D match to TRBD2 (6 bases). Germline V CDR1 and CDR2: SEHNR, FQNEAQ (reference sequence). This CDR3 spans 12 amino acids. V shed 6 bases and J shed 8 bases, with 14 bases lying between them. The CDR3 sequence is CASSWAGTQQYF. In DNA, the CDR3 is TGTGCCAGCAGTTGGGCGGGGACTCAGCAGTACTTC.

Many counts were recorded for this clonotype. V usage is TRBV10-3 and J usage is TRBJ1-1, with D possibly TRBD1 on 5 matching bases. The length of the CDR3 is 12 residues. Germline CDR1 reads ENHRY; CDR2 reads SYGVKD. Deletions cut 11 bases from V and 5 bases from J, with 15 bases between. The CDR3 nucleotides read TGTGCCCTACGGGGCCTGGGGACTGAAGCTTTCTTT. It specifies CALRGLGTEAFF.

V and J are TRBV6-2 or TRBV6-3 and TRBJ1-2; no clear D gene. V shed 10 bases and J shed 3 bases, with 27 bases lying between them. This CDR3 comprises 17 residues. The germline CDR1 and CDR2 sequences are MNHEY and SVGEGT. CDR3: CATNFRPSGIRDYGYTF. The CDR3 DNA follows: TGTGCCACCAATTTTCGTCCTTCCGGGATTCGGGACTATGGCTACACCTTC.

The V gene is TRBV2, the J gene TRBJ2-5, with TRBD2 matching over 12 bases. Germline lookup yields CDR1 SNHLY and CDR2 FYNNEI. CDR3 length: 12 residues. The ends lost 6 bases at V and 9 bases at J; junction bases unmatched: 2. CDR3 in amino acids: CASRASGRAQYF. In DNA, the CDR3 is TGTGCCAGCAGAGCTAGCGGGAGGGCCCAGTACTTC.

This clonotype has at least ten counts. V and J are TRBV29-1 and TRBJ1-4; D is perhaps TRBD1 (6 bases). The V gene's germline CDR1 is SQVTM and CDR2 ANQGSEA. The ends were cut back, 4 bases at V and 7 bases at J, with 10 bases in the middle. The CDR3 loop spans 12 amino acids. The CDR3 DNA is TGCAGCGTTGGGGAGGGGGGTGAAAAACTGTTTTTT. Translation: CSVGEGGEKLFF.

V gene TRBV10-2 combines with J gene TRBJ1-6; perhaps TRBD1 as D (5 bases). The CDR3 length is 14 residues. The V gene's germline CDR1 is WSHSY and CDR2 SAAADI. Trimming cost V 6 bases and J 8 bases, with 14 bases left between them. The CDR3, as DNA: TGCGCCAGCAGGGCTCAGGGTTCAGATTCACCCCTCCACTTT. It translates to CASRAQGSDSPLHF.

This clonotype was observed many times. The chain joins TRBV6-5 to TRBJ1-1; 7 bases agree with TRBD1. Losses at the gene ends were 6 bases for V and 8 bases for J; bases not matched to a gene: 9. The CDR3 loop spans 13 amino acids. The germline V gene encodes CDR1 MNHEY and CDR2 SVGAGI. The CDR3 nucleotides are TGTGCCAGCAGCCCGACCTGGGACAGAGAAGCTTTCTTT. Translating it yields CASSPTWDREAFF.

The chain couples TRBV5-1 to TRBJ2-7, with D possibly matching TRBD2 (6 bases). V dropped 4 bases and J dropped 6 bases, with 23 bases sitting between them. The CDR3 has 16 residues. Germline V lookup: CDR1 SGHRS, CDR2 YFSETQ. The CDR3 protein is CASSPGVGEGWGEQYF. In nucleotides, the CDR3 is TGCGCCAGCAGCCCGGGAGTAGGGGAAGGCTGGGGCGAGCAGTACTTC.

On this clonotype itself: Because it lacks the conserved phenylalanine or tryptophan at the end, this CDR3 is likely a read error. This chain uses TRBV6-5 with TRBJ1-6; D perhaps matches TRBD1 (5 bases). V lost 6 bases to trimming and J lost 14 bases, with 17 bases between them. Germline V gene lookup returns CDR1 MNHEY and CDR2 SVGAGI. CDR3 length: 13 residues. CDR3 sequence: CASSVGVLSTLHS. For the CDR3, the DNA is TGTGCCAGCAGCGTGGGGGTTCTGTCGACCCTCCACTCT.

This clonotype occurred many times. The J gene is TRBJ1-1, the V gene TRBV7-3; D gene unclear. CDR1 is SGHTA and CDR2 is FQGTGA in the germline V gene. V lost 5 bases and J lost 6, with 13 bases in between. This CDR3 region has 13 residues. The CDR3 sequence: CASSPGSGSEAFF. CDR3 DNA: TGTGCCAGCAGCCCCGGGTCGGGCTCTGAAGCTTTCTTT.

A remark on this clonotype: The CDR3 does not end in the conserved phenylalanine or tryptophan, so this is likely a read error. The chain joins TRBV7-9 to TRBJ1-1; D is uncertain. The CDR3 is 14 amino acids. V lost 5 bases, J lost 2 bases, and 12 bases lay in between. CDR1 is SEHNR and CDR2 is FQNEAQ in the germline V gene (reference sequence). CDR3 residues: CASSLREINTEAFL. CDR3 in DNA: TGTGCCAGCAGCCTAAGGGAAATTAACACTGAAGCTTTCCTT.

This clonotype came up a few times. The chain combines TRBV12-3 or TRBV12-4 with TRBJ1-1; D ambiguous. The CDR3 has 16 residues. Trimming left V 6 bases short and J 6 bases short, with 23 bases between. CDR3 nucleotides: TGTGCCAGCAGCCCATCCCCGGGCTATCTAAGGTCTGAAGCTTTCTTT. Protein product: CASSPSPGYLRSEAFF.